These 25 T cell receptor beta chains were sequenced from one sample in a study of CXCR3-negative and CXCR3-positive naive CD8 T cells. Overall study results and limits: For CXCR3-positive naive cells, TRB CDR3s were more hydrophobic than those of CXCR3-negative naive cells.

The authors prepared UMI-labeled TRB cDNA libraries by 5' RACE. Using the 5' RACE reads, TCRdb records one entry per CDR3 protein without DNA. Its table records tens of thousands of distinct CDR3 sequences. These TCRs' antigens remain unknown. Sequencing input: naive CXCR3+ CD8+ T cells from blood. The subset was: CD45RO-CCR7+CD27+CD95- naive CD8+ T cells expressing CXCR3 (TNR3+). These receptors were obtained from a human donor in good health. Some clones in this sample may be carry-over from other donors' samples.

This chain's CDR3 is CSVAGTSGRASLNEQFF. This sequence joins TRBV29-1 and TRBJ2-1; TCRdb indicates TRBD2, and absent DNA this call remains unverified. Germline loops: CDR1 SQVTM, CDR2 ANQGSEA. The CDR3 has 17 residues.

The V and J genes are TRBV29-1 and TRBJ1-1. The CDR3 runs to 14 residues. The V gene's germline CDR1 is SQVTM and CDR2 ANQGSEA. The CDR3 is CSVEALSTNTEAFF.

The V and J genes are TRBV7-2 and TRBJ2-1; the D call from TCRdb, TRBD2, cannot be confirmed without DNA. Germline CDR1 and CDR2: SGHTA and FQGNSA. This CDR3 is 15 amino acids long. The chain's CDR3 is CASSKLAGDFNEQFF.

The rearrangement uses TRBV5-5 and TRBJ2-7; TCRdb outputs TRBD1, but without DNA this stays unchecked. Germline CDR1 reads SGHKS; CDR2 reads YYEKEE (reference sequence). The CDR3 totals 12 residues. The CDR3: CASTRTEYEQYF.

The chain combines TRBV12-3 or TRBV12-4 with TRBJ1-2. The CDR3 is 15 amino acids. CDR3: CASSLSLWDLNGYTF.

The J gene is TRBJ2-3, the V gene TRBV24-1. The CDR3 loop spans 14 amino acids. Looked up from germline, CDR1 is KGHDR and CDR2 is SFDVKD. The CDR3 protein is CATSDPFDTDTQYF.

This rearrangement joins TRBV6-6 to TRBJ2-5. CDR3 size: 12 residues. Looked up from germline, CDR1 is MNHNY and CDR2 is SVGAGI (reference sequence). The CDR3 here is CAGPYGQETQYF.

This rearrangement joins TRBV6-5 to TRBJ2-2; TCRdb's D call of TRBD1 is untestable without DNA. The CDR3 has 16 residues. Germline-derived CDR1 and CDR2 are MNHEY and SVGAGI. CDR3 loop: CASSYVRGSNTGELFF.

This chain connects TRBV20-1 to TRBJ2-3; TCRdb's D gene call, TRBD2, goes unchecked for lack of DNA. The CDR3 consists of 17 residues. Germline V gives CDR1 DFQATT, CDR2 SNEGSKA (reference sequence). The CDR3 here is CSADPGALTVFTDTQYF.

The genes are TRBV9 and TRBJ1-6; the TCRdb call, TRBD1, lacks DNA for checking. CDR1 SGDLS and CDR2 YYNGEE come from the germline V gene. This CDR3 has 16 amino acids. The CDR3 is CAGSVGTGGTNSPLHF.

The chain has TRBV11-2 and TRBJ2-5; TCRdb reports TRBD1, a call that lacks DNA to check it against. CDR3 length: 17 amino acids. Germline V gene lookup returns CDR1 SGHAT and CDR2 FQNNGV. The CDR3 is CASSLERGLTPQETQYF.

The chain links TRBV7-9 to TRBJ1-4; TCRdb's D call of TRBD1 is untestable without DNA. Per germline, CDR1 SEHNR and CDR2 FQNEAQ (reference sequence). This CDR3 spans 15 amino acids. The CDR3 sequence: CASSQTGTSNEKLFF.

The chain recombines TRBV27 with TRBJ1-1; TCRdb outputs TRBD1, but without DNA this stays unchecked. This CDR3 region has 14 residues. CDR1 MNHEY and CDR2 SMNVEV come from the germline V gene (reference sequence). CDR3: CASSSVGGNTEAFF.

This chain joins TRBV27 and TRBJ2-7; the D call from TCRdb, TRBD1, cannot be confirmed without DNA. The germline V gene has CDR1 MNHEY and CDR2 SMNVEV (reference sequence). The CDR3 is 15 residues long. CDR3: CASGPTGARFYEQYF.

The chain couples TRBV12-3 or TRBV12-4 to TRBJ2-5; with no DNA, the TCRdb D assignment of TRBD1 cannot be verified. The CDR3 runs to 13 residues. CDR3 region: CASSGRGPETQYF.

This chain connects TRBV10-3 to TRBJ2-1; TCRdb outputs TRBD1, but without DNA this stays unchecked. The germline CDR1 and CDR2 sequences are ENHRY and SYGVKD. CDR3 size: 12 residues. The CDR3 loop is CAIMAGGNEQFF.

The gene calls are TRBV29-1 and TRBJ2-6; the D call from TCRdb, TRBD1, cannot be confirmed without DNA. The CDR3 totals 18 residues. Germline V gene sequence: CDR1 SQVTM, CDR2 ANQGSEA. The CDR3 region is CSVEILGQGTPGANVLTF.

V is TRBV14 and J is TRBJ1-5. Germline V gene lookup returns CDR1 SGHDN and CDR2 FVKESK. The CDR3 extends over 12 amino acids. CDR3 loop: CASSQLGQPQHF.

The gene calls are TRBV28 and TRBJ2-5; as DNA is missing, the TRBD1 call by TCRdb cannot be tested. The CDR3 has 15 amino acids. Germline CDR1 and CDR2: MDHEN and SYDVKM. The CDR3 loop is CASTIGANPQETQYF.

CDR3 residues: CATAGGPMRADTQYF. This chain uses TRBV7-2 with TRBJ2-3; no DNA is available, so the TRBD2 call from TCRdb remains unchecked. Germline values: CDR1 SGHTA, CDR2 FQGNSA. The CDR3 is 15 residues long.

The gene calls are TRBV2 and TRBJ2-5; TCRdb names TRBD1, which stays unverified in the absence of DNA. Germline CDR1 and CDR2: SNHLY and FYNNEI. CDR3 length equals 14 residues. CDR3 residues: CASSADRTKETQYF. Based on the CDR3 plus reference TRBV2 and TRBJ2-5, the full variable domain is EPEVTQTPSHQVTQMGQEVILRCVPISNHLYFYWYRQILGQKVEFLVSFYNNEISEKSEIFDDQFSVERPDGSNFTLKIRSTKLEDSAMYFCASSADRTKETQYFGPGTRLLVL.

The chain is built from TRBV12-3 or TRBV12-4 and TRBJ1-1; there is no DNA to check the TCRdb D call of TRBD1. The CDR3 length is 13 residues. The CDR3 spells CASSPPGHTEAFF.

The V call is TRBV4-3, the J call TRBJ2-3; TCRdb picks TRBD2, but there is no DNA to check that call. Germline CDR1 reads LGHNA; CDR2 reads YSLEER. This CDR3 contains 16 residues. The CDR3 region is CASSQGWREGTDTQYF.

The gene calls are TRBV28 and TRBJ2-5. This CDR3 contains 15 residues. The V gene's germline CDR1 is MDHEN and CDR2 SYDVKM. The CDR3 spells CASSRDLRVQETQYF.

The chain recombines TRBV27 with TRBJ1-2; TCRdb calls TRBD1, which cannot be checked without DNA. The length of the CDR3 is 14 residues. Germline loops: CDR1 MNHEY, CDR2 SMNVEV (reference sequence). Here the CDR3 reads CASSLKGTGYGYTF.